This section outlines one TCR beta chain sequence together with its context. This specimen belongs to a study of T cells after somatic rescue of genetic block. CDR1 and CDR2 (germline): SGHRS, YFSETQ. This CDR3 has 16 residues. After removal of 3 bases from V and 3 bases from J, the junction contained 5 bases not matched to a gene. Sequencing was performed with immunoSEQ multiplex PCR; in TCRdb, only in-frame clones are kept and a portion is missing. The sample consists of about 120,000 clones, under 95% of them appearing once. The sequenced material came from peripheral blood mononuclear cells (PBMCs). The gene calls are TRBV5-1 and TRBJ2-2, with 10 bases identical to TRBD2. This TCR derives from a woman under 30. The CDR3 DNA reads TGCGCCAGCAGCTATCGGACTAGCGGCCACACCGGGGAGCTGTTTTTT. This gives the protein CASSYRTSGHTGELFF.